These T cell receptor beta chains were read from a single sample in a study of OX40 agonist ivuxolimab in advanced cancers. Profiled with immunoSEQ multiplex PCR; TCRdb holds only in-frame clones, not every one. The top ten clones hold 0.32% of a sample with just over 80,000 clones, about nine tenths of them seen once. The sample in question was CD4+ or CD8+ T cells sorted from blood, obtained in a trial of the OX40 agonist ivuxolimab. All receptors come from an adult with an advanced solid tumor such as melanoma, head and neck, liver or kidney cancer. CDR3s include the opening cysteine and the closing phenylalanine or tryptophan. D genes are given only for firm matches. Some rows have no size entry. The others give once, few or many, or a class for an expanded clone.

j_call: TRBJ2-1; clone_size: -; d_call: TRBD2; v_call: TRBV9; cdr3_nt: TGTGCCAGCAGCTTTACGGCGAGGACTAGCGCTCACAATGAGCAGTTCTTC; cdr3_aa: CASSFTARTSAHNEQFF
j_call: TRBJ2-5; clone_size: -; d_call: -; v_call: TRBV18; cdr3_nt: TGTGCCAGCTCACCACAATTGGGGGAGACCCAGTACTTC; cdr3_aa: CASSPQLGETQYF
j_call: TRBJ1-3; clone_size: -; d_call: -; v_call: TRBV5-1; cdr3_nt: TGCGCCAGCAGCTTGGAAGGTAACTCTGGAAACACCATATATTTT; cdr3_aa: CASSLEGNSGNTIYF
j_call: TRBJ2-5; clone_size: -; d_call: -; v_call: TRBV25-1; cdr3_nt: TGTGCCAGCAGTGAGGGGAGAGGACACCAAGAGACCCAGTACTTC; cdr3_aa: CASSEGRGHQETQYF
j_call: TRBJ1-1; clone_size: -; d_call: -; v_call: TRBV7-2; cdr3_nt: TGTGCCAGCAGCCTCCGGCGGAACACTGAAGCTTTCTTT; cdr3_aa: CASSLRRNTEAFF
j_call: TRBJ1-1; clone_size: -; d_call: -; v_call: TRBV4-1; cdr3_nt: TGCGCCAGCAGCCAAGGGCGGGAGAGGAACACTGAAGCTTTCTTT; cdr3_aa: CASSQGRERNTEAFF
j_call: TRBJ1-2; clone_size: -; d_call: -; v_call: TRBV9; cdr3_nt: TGTGCCAGCAGCAAGGGAGGACGTGAACTAGGCTACACCTTC; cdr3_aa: CASSKGGRELGYTF
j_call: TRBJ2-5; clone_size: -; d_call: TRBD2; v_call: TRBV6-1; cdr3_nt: TGTGCCAGCGGGACTAGAGTTGAGGGGACCCAGTACTTC; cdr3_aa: CASGTRVEGTQYF
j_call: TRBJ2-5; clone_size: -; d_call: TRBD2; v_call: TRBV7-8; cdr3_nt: TGTGCCAGCAGCCCAAGGACTAGCGGGAGGAGAGGAGAGACCCAGTACTTC; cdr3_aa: CASSPRTSGRRGETQYF
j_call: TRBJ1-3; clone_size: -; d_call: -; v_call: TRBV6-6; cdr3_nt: TGTGCCAGCAGTTACCGCTCTGGAAACACCATATATTTT; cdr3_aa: CASSYRSGNTIYF
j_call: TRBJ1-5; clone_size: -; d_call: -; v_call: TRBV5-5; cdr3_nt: TGTGCCAGCAGCTTTGGCTCCGATAGCAATCAGCCCCAGCATTTT; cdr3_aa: CASSFGSDSNQPQHF
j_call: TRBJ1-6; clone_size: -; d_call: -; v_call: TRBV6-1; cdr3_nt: TGTGCCAGCCAGGAGAATTCACCCCTCCACTTT; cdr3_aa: CASQENSPLHF
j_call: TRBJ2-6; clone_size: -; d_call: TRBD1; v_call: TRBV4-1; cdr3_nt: TGCGCCAGCAGTACAGGGGGCTCAGGGGCCAACGTCCTGACTTTC; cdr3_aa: CASSTGGSGANVLTF
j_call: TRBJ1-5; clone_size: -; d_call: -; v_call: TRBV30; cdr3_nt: TGTGCCTGGAGTGCACAGGGCGGGCAGCCCCAGCATTTT; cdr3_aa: CAWSAQGGQPQHF
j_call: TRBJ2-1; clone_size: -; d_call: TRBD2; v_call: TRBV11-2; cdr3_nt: TGTGCCAGCAGCCACCCGACTAGCGGGAGGGCCTATGAGCAGTTCTTC; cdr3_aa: CASSHPTSGRAYEQFF
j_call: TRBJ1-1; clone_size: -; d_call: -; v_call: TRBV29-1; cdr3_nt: TGCAGCGTTGACAGGGGAAAGAACACTGAAGCTTTCTTT; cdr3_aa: CSVDRGKNTEAFF
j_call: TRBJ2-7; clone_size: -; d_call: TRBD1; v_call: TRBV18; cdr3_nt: TGTGCCAGCTCACCCGGGACAGACTACGAGCAGTACTTC; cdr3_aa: CASSPGTDYEQYF
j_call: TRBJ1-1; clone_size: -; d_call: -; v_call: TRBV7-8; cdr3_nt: TGTGCCAGCAGCTTTTCCGGGGATCCTGAAGCTTTCTTT; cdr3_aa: CASSFSGDPEAFF
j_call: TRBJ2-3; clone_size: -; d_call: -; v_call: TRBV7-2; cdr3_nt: TGTGCCAGCAGCTTGAGAGATACGCAGTATTTT; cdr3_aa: CASSLRDTQYF
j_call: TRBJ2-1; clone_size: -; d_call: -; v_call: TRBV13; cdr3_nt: TGTGCCACCCGACGGCAGGGCAGTTCCTACAATGAGCAGTTCTTC; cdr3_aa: CATRRQGSSYNEQFF
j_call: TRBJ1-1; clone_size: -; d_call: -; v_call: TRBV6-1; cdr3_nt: TGTGCCAGCAGCCCTAACGGGGACATGAACACTGAAGCTTTCTTT; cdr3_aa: CASSPNGDMNTEAFF
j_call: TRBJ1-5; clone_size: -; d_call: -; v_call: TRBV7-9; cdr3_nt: TGTGCCAGCAGCTCCTTGGTAGAAAATCAGCCCCAGCATTTT; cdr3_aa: CASSSLVENQPQHF
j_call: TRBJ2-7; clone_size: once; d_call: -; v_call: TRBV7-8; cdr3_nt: TGTGCCAGCAGCCTTGGACGGGTGTACGAGCAGTACTTC; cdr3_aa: CASSLGRVYEQYF
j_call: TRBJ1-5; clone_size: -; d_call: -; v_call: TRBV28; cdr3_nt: TGTGCCACCCTATCAGGGATTTTAGGCAATCAGCCCCAGCATTTT; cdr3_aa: CATLSGILGNQPQHF
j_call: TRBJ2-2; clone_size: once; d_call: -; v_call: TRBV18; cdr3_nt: TGTGCCAGCTCACGTCAGACCGGGGAGCTGTTTTTT; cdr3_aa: CASSRQTGELFF
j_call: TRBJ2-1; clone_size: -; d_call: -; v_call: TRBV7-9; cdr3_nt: TGTGCCAGCAGACAACTCTTGAGGGGGACCAATGAGCAGTTCTTC; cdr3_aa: CASRQLLRGTNEQFF
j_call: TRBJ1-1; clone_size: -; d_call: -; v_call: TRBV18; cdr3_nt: TGTGCCAGCTCACCATACAGAACCCCTGAAGCTTTCTTT; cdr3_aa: CASSPYRTPEAFF
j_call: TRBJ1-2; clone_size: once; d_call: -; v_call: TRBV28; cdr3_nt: TGTGCCAGCAGTCCGGGGGGGAGGGTCAGTGGCTACACCTTC; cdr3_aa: CASSPGGRVSGYTF
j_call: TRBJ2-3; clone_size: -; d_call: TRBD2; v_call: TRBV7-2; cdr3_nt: TGTGCCAGCAGCAGAACTAGCGGGGTTAGCACAGATACGCAGTATTTT; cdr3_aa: CASSRTSGVSTDTQYF
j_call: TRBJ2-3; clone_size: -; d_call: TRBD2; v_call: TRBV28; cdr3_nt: TGTGCCAGCAGTTTACGCGGGAGAAGAGTCACAGATACGCAGTATTTT; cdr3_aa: CASSLRGRRVTDTQYF
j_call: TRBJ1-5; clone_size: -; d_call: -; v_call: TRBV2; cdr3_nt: TGTGCCAGCAGCACCTTAGGTAGCAATCAGCCCCAGCATTTT; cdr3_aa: CASSTLGSNQPQHF
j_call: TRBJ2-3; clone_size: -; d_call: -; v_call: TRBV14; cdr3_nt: TGTGCCAGCAGCCAAGATCGGCCGGTTTCTACCTGGAGTAATACGCAGTATTTT; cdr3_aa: CASSQDRPVSTWSNTQYF
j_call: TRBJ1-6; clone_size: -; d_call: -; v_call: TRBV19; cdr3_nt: TGTGCCAGTAGGAGTAGGGCTGGGTCACCCCTCCACTTT; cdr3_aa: CASRSRAGSPLHF
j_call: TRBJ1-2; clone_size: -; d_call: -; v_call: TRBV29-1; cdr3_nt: TGCAGCGAAGGGGGTTCCTATGGCTACACCTTC; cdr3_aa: CSEGGSYGYTF
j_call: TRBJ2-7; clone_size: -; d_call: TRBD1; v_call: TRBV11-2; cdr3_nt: TGTGCCAGCAGCCCGGGACAGGGGCAATCACGGTACGAGCAGTACTTC; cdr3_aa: CASSPGQGQSRYEQYF
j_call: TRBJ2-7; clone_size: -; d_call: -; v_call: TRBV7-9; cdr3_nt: TGTGCCAGCAGCTTAATGGGAAACTACGAGCAGTACTTC; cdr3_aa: CASSLMGNYEQYF
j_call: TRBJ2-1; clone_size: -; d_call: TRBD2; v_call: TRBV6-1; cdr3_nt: TGTGCCAGCAGTCTAAGCGGGGGAATCTACAATGAGCAGTTCTTC; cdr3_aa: CASSLSGGIYNEQFF
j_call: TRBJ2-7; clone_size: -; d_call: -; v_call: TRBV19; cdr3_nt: TGTGCCAGTACCCTCGAATTGGGTTTCTCCTACGAGCAGTACTTC; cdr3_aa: CASTLELGFSYEQYF
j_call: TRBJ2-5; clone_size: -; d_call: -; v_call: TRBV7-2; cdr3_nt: TGTGCCAGCAGCGACAAGGTCCCGGGGATGGAGACCCAGTACTTC; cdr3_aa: CASSDKVPGMETQYF
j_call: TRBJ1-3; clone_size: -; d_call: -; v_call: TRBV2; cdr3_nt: TGTGCCAGCAGGCGGGCGTCTGGAAACACCATATATTTT; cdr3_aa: CASRRASGNTIYF